This TCR beta chain originates from a study of blood T cells in healthy people across ages. About the research overall: Researchers report that template switching captured about one barcoded beta molecule per two T cells.

Unmatched junction bases numbered 6, after V lost 1 base and J lost 8 bases. The CDR3 consists of 14 residues. Germline CDR1 reads DFQATT; CDR2 reads SNEGSKA (reference sequence). This clonotype occurred a few times. It was around 9 milliliters of peripheral blood that were drawn from each donor. Through a sample-barcoded 5' primer and a J-beta primer mix, a second PCR was run for about 6 to 11 cycles. TCRdb passed the 5' RACE reads through MiXCR, listing each CDR3 protein once. The sample carries 630,000 or so distinct CDR3 sequences, 32% recorded once. Sequencing was carried out using blood. The J gene is TRBJ2-3, the V gene TRBV20-1; TRBD2 matches at 10 bases. The clonotype comes from an elderly woman in good health. CDR3 sequence reads: CSARVGLAKGTQYF. Written as DNA, the CDR3 is TGCAGTGCTAGAGTGGGACTAGCGAAGGGTACGCAGTATTTT.